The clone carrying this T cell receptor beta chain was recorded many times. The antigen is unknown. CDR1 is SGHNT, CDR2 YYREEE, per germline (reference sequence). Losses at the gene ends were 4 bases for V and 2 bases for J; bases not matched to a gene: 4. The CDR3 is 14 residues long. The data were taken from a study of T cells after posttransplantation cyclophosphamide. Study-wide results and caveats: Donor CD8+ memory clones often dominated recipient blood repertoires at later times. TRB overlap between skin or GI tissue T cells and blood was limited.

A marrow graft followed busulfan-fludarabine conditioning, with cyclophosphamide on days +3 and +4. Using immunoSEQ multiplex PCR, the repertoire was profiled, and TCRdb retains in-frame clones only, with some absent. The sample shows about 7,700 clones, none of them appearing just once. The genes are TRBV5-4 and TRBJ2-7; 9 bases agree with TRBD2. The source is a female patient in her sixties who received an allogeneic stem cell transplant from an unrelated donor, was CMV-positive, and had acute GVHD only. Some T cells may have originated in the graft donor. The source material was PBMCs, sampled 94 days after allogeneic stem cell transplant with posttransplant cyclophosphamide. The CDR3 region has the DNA TGTGCCAGCAGCCCTAGCGGGATAACCTACGAGCAGTACTTC. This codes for CASSPSGITYEQYF.